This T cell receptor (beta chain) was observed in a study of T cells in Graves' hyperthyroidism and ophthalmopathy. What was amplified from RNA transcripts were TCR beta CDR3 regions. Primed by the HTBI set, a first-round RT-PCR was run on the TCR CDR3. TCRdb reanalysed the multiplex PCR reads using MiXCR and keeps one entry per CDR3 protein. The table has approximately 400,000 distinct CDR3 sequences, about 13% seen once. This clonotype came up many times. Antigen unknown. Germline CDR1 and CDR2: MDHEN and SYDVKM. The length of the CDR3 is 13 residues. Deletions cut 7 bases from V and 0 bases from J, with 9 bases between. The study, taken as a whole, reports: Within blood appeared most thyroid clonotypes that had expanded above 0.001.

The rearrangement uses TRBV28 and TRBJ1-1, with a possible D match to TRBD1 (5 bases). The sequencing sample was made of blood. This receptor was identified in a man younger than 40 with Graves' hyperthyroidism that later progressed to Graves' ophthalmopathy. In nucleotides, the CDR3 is TGTGCCAGCACCCAGACAGTGAACACTGAAGCTTTCTTT. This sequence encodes CASTQTVNTEAFF.